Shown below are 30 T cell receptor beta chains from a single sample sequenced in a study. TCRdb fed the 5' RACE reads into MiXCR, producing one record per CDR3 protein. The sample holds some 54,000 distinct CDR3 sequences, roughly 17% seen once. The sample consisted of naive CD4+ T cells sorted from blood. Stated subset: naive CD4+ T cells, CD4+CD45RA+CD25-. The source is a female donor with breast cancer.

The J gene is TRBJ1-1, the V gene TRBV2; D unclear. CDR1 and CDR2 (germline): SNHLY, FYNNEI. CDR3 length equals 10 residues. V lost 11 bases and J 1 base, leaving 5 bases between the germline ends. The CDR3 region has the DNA TGTGCCTCGGGGAACACTGAAGCTTTCTTT. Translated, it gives CASGNTEAFF. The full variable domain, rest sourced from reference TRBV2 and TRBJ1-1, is EPEVTQTPSHQVTQMGQEVILRCVPISNHLYFYWYRQILGQKVEFLVSFYNNEISEKSEIFDDQFSVERPDGSNFTLKIRSTKLEDSAMYFCASGNTEAFFGQGTRLTVV.

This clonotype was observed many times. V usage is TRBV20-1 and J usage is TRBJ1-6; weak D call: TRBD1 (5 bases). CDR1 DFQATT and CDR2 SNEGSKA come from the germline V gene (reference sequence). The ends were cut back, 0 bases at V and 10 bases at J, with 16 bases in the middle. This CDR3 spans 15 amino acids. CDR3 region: CSAREWDPKGSPLHF. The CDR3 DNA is TGCAGTGCTAGAGAATGGGACCCCAAGGGATCACCCCTCCACTTT.

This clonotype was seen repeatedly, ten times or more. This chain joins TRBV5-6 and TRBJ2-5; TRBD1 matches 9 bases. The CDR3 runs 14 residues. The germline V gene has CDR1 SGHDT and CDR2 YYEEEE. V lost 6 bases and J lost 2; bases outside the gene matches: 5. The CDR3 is CASIRGQGQETQYF. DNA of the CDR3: TGTGCCAGCATCCGTGGACAGGGGCAAGAGACCCAGTACTTC.

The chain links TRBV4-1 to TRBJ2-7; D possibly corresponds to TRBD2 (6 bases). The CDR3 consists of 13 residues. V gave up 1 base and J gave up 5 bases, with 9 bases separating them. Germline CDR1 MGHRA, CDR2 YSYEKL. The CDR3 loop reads CASSQVGGDEQYF. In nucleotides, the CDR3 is TGCGCCAGCAGCCAAGTAGGAGGGGACGAGCAGTACTTC.

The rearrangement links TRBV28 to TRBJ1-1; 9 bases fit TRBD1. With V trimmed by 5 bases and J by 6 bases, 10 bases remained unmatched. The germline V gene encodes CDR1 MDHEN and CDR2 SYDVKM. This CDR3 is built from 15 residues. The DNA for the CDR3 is TGTGCCAGCAGTGGCATCGGACAGGGGAGTTCTGAAGCTTTCTTT. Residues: CASSGIGQGSSEAFF.

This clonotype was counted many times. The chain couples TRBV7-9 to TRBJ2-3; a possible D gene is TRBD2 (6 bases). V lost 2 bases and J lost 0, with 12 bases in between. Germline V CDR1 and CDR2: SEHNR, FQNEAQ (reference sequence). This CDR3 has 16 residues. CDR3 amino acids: CASSLPETSSTDTQYF. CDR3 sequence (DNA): TGTGCCAGCAGCTTACCAGAGACTAGTAGCACAGATACGCAGTATTTT.

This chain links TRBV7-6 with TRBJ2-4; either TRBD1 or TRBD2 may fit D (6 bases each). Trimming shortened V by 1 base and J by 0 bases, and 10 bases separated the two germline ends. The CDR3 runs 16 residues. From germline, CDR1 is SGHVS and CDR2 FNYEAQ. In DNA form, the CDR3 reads TGTGCCAGCAGCTTAGAGGGGGGACTAGCCAAAAACATTCAGTACTTC. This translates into CASSLEGGLAKNIQYF. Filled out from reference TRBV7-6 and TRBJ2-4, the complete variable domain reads GAGVSQSPRYKVTKRGQDVALRCDPISGHVSLYWYRQALGQGPEFLTYFNYEAQQDKSGLPNDRFSAERPEGSISTLTIQRTEQRDSAMYRCASSLEGGLAKNIQYFGAGTRLSVL.

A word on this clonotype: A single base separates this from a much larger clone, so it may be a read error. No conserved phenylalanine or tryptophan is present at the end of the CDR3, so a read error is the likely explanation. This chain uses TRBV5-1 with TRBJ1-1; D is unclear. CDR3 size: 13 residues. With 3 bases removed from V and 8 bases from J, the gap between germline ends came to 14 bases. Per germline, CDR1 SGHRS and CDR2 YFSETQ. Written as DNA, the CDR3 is TGCGCCAGCAGCTCCACCCGGACGGGCGAAGCTTTCCTT. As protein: CASSSTRTGEAFL.

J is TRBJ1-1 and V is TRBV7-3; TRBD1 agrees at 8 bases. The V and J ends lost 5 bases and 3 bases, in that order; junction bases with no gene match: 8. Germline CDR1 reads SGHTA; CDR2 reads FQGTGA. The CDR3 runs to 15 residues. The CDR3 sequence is CASSKTGVGDTEAFF. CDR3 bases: TGTGCCAGCAGCAAGACAGGGGTAGGGGACACTGAAGCTTTCTTT. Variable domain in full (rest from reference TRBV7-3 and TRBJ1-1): GAGVSQTPSNKVTEKGKYVELRCDPISGHTALYWYRQSLGQGPEFLIYFQGTGAADDSGLPNDRFFAVRPEGSVSTLKIQRTERGDSAVYLCASSKTGVGDTEAFFGQGTRLTVV.

CDR3 region: CASSQNRLVEYEQYF. CDR3 nucleotides: TGTGCCAGCAGCCAAAATAGACTAGTCGAGTACGAGCAGTACTTC. The V gene is TRBV4-2, the J gene TRBJ2-7, with a tentative D call TRBD2 (6 bases). CDR3 length: 15 amino acids. Germline CDR1 is LGHNA and CDR2 is YNFKEQ. V lost 2 bases and J 4 bases, leaving 15 bases between the germline ends.

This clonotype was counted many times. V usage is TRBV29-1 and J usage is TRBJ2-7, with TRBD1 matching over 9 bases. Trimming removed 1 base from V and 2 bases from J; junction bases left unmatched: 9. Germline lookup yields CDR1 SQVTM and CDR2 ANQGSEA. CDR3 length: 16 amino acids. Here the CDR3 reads CSVEGGSTGGPYEQYF. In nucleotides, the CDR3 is TGCAGCGTTGAAGGGGGTTCAACAGGGGGCCCCTACGAGCAGTACTTC.

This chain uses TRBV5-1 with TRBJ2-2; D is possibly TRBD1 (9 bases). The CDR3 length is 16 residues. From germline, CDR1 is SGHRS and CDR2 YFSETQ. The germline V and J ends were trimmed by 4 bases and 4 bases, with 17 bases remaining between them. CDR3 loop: CASSPGGTGITGELFF. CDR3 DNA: TGCGCCAGCAGCCCGGGAGGGACAGGGATCACCGGGGAGCTGTTTTTT. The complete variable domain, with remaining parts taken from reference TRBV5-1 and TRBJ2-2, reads KAGVTQTPRYLIKTRGQQVTLSCSPISGHRSVSWYQQTPGQGLQFLFEYFSETQRNKGNFPGRFSGRQFSNSRSEMNVSTLELGDSALYLCASSPGGTGITGELFFGEGSRLTVL.

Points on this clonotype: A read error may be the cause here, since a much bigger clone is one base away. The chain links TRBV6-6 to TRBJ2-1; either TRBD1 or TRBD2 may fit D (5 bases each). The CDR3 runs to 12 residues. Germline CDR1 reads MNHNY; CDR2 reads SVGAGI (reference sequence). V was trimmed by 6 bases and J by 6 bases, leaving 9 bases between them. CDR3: CASSGTSNEQFF. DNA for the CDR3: TGTGCCAGCAGCGGGACCTCCAATGAGCAGTTCTTC.

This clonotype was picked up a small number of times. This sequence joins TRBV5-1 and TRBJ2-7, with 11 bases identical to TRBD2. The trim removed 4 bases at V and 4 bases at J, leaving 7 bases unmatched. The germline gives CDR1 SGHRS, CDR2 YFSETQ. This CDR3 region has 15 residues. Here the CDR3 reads CASSVTSGRSYEQYF. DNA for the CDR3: TGCGCCAGCAGCGTAACTAGCGGGAGAAGTTACGAGCAGTACTTC. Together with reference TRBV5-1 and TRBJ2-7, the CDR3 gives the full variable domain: KAGVTQTPRYLIKTRGQQVTLSCSPISGHRSVSWYQQTPGQGLQFLFEYFSETQRNKGNFPGRFSGRQFSNSRSEMNVSTLELGDSALYLCASSVTSGRSYEQYFGPGTRLTVT.

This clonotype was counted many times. CDR3 protein: CSGTGGTDTQYF. Here the CDR3 DNA reads TGCAGTGGTACGGGGGGCACAGATACGCAGTATTTT. V usage is TRBV20-1 and J usage is TRBJ2-3, with a possible D match to TRBD2 (6 bases). CDR3 length: 12 amino acids. Looked up from germline, CDR1 is DFQATT and CDR2 is SNEGSKA (reference sequence). Trimming stripped 7 bases from V and 1 base from J, with 9 bases between.

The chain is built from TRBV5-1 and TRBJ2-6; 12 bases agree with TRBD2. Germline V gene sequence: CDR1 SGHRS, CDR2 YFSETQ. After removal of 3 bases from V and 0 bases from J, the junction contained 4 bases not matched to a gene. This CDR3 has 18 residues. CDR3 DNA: TGCGCCAGCAGCTCGCTAGCGGGAGGGAGCTCTGGGGCCAACGTCCTGACTTTC. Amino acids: CASSSLAGGSSGANVLTF.

In nucleotides, the CDR3 is TGTGCCAGCAGTTCTCCCCCGGGACAGGGCTCCTACGAGCAGTACTTC. It encodes CASSSPPGQGSYEQYF. J is TRBJ2-7 and V is TRBV12-3 or TRBV12-4, with TRBD1 matching over 9 bases. The CDR3 has 16 amino acids. V was pared by 4 bases and J by 0 bases, with 7 bases of the junction left unmatched.

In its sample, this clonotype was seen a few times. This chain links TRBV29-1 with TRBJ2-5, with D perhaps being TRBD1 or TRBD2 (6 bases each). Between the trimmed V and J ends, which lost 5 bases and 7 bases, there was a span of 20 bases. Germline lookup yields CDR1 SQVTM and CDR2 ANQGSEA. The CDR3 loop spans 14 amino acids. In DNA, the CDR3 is TGCAGCGTTACCGGGACACAAAGGGGAGGGACCCAGTACTTC. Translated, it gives CSVTGTQRGGTQYF.

Here the CDR3 reads CASSLYSDRTYEQYF. In DNA, the CDR3 is TGTGCCAGCAGCTTATATAGCGACAGAACCTACGAGCAGTACTTC. The chain has TRBV11-2 and TRBJ2-7; D possibly uses TRBD1 or TRBD2 (5 bases each). With 2 bases removed from V and 2 bases from J, the gap between germline ends came to 13 bases. The CDR3 loop spans 15 amino acids. CDR1 and CDR2 from the germline V gene are SGHAT and FQNNGV.

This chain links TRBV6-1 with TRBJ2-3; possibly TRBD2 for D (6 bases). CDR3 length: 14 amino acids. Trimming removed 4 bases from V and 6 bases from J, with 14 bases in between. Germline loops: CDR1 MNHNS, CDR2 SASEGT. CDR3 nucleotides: TGTGCCAGCAGTGGAGGGACGGCGGGGGATACGCAGTATTTT. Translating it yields CASSGGTAGDTQYF.

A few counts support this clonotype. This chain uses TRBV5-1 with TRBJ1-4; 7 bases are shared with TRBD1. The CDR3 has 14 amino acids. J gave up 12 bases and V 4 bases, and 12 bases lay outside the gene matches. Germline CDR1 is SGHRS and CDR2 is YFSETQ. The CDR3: CASSPTGTEEELFF. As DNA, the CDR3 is TGCGCCAGCAGCCCTACGGGGACAGAAGAAGAACTGTTTTTT.

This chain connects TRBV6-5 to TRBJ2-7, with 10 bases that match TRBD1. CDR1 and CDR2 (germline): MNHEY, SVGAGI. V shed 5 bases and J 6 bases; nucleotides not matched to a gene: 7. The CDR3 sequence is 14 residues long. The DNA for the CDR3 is TGTGCCAGCAGTAGCCGGGACAGGGGTGGCGAGCAGTACTTC. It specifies CASSSRDRGGEQYF.

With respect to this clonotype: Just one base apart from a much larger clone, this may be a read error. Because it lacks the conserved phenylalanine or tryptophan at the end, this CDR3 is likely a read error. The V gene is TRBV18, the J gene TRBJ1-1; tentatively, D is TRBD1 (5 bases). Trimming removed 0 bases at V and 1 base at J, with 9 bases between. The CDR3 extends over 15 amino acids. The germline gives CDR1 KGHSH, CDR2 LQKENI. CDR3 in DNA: TGTGCCAGCTCACCACCAACAGGACAGAACACTGAAGCTTTCCTT. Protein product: CASSPPTGQNTEAFL.

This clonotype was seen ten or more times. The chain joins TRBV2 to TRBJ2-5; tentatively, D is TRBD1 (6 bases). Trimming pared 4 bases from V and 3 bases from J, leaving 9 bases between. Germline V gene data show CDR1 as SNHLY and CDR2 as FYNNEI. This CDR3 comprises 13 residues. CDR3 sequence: CASSVDRKETQYF. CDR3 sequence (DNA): TGTGCCAGCAGTGTAGACAGGAAAGAGACCCAGTACTTC.

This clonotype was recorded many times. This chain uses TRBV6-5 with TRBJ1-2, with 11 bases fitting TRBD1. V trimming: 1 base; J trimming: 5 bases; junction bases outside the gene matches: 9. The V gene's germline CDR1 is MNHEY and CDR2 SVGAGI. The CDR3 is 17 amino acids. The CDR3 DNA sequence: TGTGCCAGCAGTTACTTGCGGACAGGGGGCGCCGGGTATGGCTACACCTTC. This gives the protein CASSYLRTGGAGYGYTF.

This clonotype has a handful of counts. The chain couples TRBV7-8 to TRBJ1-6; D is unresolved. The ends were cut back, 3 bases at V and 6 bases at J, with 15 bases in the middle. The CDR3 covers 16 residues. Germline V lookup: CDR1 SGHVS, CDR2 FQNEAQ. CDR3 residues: CASSLEPPGVNSPLHF. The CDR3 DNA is TGTGCCAGCAGCTTGGAGCCTCCAGGAGTTAATTCACCCCTCCACTTT. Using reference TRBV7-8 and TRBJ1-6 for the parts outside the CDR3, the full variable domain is GAGVSQSPRYKVAKRGQDVALRCDPISGHVSLFWYQQALGQGPEFLTYFQNEAQLDKSGLPSDRFFAERPEGSVSTLKIQRTQQEDSAVYLCASSLEPPGVNSPLHFGNGTRLTVT.

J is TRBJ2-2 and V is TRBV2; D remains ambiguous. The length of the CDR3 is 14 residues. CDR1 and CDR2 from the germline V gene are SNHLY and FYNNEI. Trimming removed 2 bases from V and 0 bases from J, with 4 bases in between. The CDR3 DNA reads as TGTGCCAGCAGTGAACAAGCGAACACCGGGGAGCTGTTTTTT. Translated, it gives CASSEQANTGELFF.

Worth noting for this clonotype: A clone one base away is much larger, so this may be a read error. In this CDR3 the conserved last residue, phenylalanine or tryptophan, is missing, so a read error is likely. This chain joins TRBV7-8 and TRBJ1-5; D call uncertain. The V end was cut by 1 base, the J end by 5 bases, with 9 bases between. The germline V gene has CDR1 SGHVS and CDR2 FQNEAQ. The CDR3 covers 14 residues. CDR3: CASSLEAQHQPQHS. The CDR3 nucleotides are TGTGCCAGCAGCTTAGAGGCCCAGCATCAGCCCCAGCATTCT.

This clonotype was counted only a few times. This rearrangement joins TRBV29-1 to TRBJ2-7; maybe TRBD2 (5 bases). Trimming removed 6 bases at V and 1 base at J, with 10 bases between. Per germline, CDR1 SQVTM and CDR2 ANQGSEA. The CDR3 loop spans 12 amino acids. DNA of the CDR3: TGCAGCGTGCTGACGGGGTCCTACGAGCAGTACTTC. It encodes CSVLTGSYEQYF.

CDR3 protein: CASSWAGSYEQYF. CDR3 DNA: TGTGCCAGCAGCTGGGCCGGCTCCTACGAGCAGTACTTC. V gene TRBV7-2 combines with J gene TRBJ2-7, with D unresolved. The germline CDR1 and CDR2 sequences are SGHTA and FQGNSA. The CDR3 totals 13 residues. The V end lost 4 bases, the J end lost 0 bases, and 7 bases lay between the germline ends.